This TCR beta chain was captured in a study of blood T cell repertoires in COVID-19. In the study overall: T cells, B-cell-depleted T cells, or PBMCs supplied cDNA or gDNA.

TCRdb keeps only in-frame clones here, not all; method: immunoSEQ multiplex PCR. The sample contains 64,000 or so clones, roughly 93% of which appear only once. After removal of 8 bases from V and 2 bases from J, the junction contained 10 bases not matched to a gene. Germline lookup yields CDR1 LNHDA and CDR2 SQIVND (reference sequence). This CDR3 is built from 15 residues. Sequenced input: peripheral blood. The V and J genes are TRBV19 and TRBJ2-7, with 9 bases lining up with TRBD2. The clonotype comes from a human donor in a cohort sampled during active COVID-19. CDR3 nucleotides: TGTGCCAGTTGTAAGGCGGGAGGGAACGCCTACGAGCAGTACTTC. The encoded protein is CASCKAGGNAYEQYF.